This TCR beta chain originates from a study of cytomegalovirus exposure and HLA in healthy donors. As for the study in general: Among about 179 million T cells, an earlier analysis found about 100 million unique TCR beta sequences. General study points: The study designated 150 to 200 TCR beta chains cytomegalovirus-associated.

Germline CDR1 SGHTA, CDR2 FQGTGA. V lost 5 bases to trimming and J lost 8 bases; unmatched junction nucleotides: 11. The CDR3 consists of 14 residues. Vbeta (60) and Jbeta (13) primers were used in the PCR. Method: immunoSEQ multiplex PCR; TCRdb's copy keeps in-frame clones and lacks some. The sample holds about 120,000 clones, 77% seen once. Points on this clone: The antigen is undetermined.

This chain uses TRBV7-3 with TRBJ1-2; 7 bases align to TRBD1. Sequenced: PBMCs. The sequence was collected from a man aged 35 to 55 in good health and CMV-seropositive. The CDR3 loop is CASSKNPGGSGYTF. The CDR3 DNA reads TGTGCCAGCAGCAAAAACCCAGGGGGAAGCGGCTACACCTTC.